The 28 T cell receptor beta chains below all came from one sample that was sequenced in a study of graft-versus-host responses after intestinal transplantation. Profiling relied on immunoSEQ multiplex PCR, and the TCRdb table lists in-frame clones only, not all of them. The table includes roughly 80,000 clones, roughly 91% detected once. Their antigens are not known. The sample was unstimulated CD8+ T cells sorted from spleen or lymph node cells, taken before transplant. The receptors stem from a human donor who was the organ donor for an intestinal transplant.

This rearrangement joins TRBV5-1 to TRBJ2-7; no clear D. The germline V and J ends were trimmed by 0 bases and 1 base, with 11 bases remaining between them. From germline, CDR1 is SGHRS and CDR2 YFSETQ. The CDR3 runs to 15 residues. CDR3 in DNA: TGCGCCAGCAGCTTGGGGCAGGACGGATCCTACGAGCAGTACTTC. Encoded protein: CASSLGQDGSYEQYF.

V gene TRBV6-1 combines with J gene TRBJ2-7; D unresolved. The V end lost 5 bases, the J end lost 0 bases, and 11 bases lay between the germline ends. Germline-derived CDR1 and CDR2 are MNHNS and SASEGT. CDR3 length: 14 amino acids. The CDR3 spells CASSYQASSYEQYF. DNA of the CDR3: TGTGCCAGCAGTTATCAAGCGTCCTCCTACGAGCAGTACTTC.

The CDR3 coding sequence is TGTGCCAGCAGTGCTAGCGGGGGGGCCCCAGATACGCAGTATTTT. Translated: CASSASGGAPDTQYF. J is TRBJ2-3 and V is TRBV6-4, with 12 positions matching TRBD2. The CDR3 loop spans 15 amino acids. After removal of 4 bases from V and 4 bases from J, the junction contained 3 bases not matched to a gene. Germline V CDR1 and CDR2: MRHNA, SNTAGT.

The chain couples TRBV27 to TRBJ2-3; D is unclear. The CDR3 extends over 11 amino acids. Germline CDR1 reads MNHEY; CDR2 reads SMNVEV (reference sequence). V was cut by 6 bases and J by 2 bases, with 3 bases left in between. The CDR3 is CASSDTDTQYF. DNA of the CDR3: TGTGCCAGCAGCGACACAGATACGCAGTATTTT.

The chain recombines TRBV11-1 with TRBJ1-1; D is unresolved. The CDR3 is made up of 15 amino acids. Germline V lookup: CDR1 SGHAT, CDR2 FQDESV (reference sequence). Trimming cost V 1 base and J 2 bases, with 11 bases left between them. DNA of the CDR3: TGTGCCAGCAGCTTAGTGGGGTCAGCAAACACTGAAGCTTTCTTT. Encoded protein: CASSLVGSANTEAFF.

This chain connects TRBV29-1 to TRBJ2-1, with 12 bases fitting TRBD1. Germline-derived CDR1 and CDR2 are SQVTM and ANQGSEA. V dropped 3 bases and J dropped 1; count of bases not matched to a gene: 10. The CDR3 extends over 18 amino acids. CDR3 nucleotide sequence: TGCAGCGTTGAGGGACAGGGGGCGTTCGGAGGGTCCTACAATGAGCAGTTCTTC. It specifies CSVEGQGAFGGSYNEQFF.

The chain couples TRBV6-1 to TRBJ2-1; D may be TRBD1 (5 bases). The V end was cut by 4 bases, the J end by 1 base, with 5 bases between. The CDR3 extends over 13 amino acids. Per the germline V gene, CDR1 is MNHNS and CDR2 is SASEGT. The CDR3 region has the DNA TGTGCCAGCAGTGGGACATCCTACAATGAGCAGTTCTTC. Encoded protein: CASSGTSYNEQFF.

V usage is TRBV10-2 and J usage is TRBJ1-1; D is uncertain. Germline V CDR1 and CDR2: WSHSY, SAAADI. The CDR3 totals 12 residues. V lost 8 bases to trimming and J lost 0 bases, with 7 bases between them. CDR3 sequence: CASFGLNTEAFF. The DNA of the CDR3 is TGCGCCAGCTTCGGGTTGAACACTGAAGCTTTCTTT.

The genes are TRBV28 and TRBJ2-7; the D gene could be TRBD1 or TRBD2 (7 bases each). The CDR3 covers 15 residues. Trimming took 3 bases from V and 0 from J, leaving 12 bases between them. Germline CDR1 MDHEN, CDR2 SYDVKM. The CDR3 reads CASSFFRGGSYEQYF. The CDR3 bases are TGTGCCAGCAGTTTTTTCAGGGGGGGCTCCTACGAGCAGTACTTC.

A few counts support this clone. The rearrangement links TRBV27 to TRBJ1-2; D might be TRBD1 (6 bases). Deletions cut 5 bases from V and 4 bases from J, with 11 bases between. Germline assignment: CDR1 MNHEY and CDR2 SMNVEV (reference sequence). The CDR3 sequence is 13 residues long. The CDR3 spells CASSPTGPYGYTF. The CDR3 DNA reads TGTGCCAGCAGTCCCACAGGGCCCTATGGCTACACCTTC.

This clone was seen a single time. The rearrangement uses TRBV2 and TRBJ2-7; 11 nucleotides align to TRBD2. Germline loops: CDR1 SNHLY, CDR2 FYNNEI. CDR3 size: 15 residues. V shed 5 bases, J shed 0 bases, and the junction held 3 bases outside the gene matches. CDR3 protein: CASSTLAGVSYEQYF. DNA of the CDR3: TGTGCCAGCAGTACACTAGCGGGGGTCTCCTACGAGCAGTACTTC.

The rearrangement joins TRBV6-1 to TRBJ1-1; D ambiguous. The CDR3 extends over 15 amino acids. With 2 bases removed from V and 2 bases from J, the gap between germline ends came to 12 bases. Per germline, CDR1 MNHNS and CDR2 SASEGT. CDR3 sequence reads: CASSERERLNTEAFF. The CDR3 DNA reads TGTGCCAGCAGTGAAAGAGAACGGTTAAACACTGAAGCTTTCTTT.

This clone has just a few counts. The CDR3 nucleotides are TGTGCCTGGAGTTGGGGGGGCTTATTCACCTACAATGAGCAGTTCTTC. It encodes CAWSWGGLFTYNEQFF. This chain uses TRBV30 with TRBJ2-1; TRBD2 might be the D (7 bases). The germline V gene has CDR1 GTSNPN and CDR2 SVGIG (reference sequence). V shed 2 bases and J shed 2 bases, with 16 bases lying between them. The CDR3 is 16 residues long.

The chain is built from TRBV29-1 and TRBJ1-3, with TRBD1 as a possible D gene (5 bases). Trimming cost V 3 bases and J 2 bases, with 17 bases left between them. CDR1 is SQVTM and CDR2 is ANQGSEA in the germline V gene. The CDR3 covers 16 residues. This CDR3 reads CSVDEVGRGPGNTIYF. As DNA, the CDR3 is TGCAGCGTTGACGAGGTGGGACGGGGACCTGGAAACACCATATATTTT. The full variable domain, with the rest looked up from reference TRBV29-1 and TRBJ1-3, is SAVISQKPSRDICQRGTSLTIQCQVDSQVTMMFWYRQQPGQSLTLIATANQGSEATYESGFVIDKFPISRPNLTFSTLTVSNMSPEDSSIYLCSVDEVGRGPGNTIYFGEGSWLTVV.

This chain uses TRBV4-1 with TRBJ2-1, with 9 positions matching TRBD2. J lost 0 bases, V lost 5 bases, and 2 bases had no gene match. This CDR3 comprises 15 residues. Germline loops: CDR1 MGHRA, CDR2 YSYEKL. CDR3 protein: CASSYSGGSYNEQFF. The CDR3 DNA reads TGCGCCAGCAGCTATAGCGGGGGCTCCTACAATGAGCAGTTCTTC.

The rearrangement links TRBV29-1 to TRBJ2-7; D unresolved. Germline V gene lookup returns CDR1 SQVTM and CDR2 ANQGSEA. The CDR3 totals 12 residues. Trimming took off 3 bases at V and 9 bases at J, with 15 bases between the two ends. The CDR3 sequence is CSVEVFDIGQYF. CDR3 DNA: TGCAGCGTTGAGGTCTTTGACATAGGGCAGTACTTC.

The rearrangement joins TRBV19 to TRBJ2-1; D may match TRBD1 or TRBD2 (5 bases each). The ends were cut back, 5 bases at V and 3 bases at J, with 14 bases in the middle. Germline V gene sequence: CDR1 LNHDA, CDR2 SQIVND (reference sequence). This CDR3 comprises 15 residues. DNA of the CDR3: TGTGCCAGTAGTGGGGGACCGACGAACTACAATGAGCAGTTCTTC. Protein product: CASSGGPTNYNEQFF.

The chain carries TRBV11-2 and TRBJ1-5; D is ambiguous. The V end lost 0 bases, the J end lost 0 bases, and 12 bases lay between the germline ends. The germline gives CDR1 SGHAT, CDR2 FQNNGV. This CDR3 comprises 17 residues. The CDR3 DNA reads as TGTGCCAGCAGCTTAGATGTAGCCGTTTCTAGCAATCAGCCCCAGCATTTT. It yields the protein CASSLDVAVSSNQPQHF.

This chain links TRBV6-5 with TRBJ1-1; D perhaps matches TRBD1 (5 bases). The germline V and J ends were trimmed by 7 bases and 11 bases, with 14 bases remaining between them. CDR3 length: 11 amino acids. Germline V gene lookup returns CDR1 MNHEY and CDR2 SVGAGI. The CDR3 loop is CASTHSGSAFF. CDR3 DNA sequence: TGTGCCAGCACCCACTCAGGGAGCGCTTTCTTT.

This clone came up a few times. The chain uses TRBV6-4 and TRBJ2-1; D is perhaps TRBD2 (7 bases). The CDR3 is 13 amino acids. The V gene's germline CDR1 is MRHNA and CDR2 SNTAGT. With 2 bases removed from V and 6 bases from J, the gap between germline ends came to 8 bases. The CDR3 bases are TGTGCCAGCAGTGACGGGGGGGCCAATGAGCAGTTCTTC. This codes for CASSDGGANEQFF.

The V gene is TRBV13, the J gene TRBJ2-1, with a possible D match to TRBD1 (5 bases). V was shortened by 6 bases and J by 8 bases, with 14 bases between the two germline ends. The CDR3 runs 13 residues. Germline V CDR1 and CDR2: PRHDT, FYEKMQ (reference sequence). The CDR3 region has the DNA TGTGCCAGCAGGAGACAGCCGTCCGATGAGCAGTTCTTC. Its protein product is CASRRQPSDEQFF.

The chain carries TRBV28 and TRBJ1-2; D is uncertain. The CDR3 covers 12 residues. The V and J ends lost 2 bases and 4 bases respectively, with 5 bases between them. Germline loops: CDR1 MDHEN, CDR2 SYDVKM. The CDR3 protein is CASSLETYGYTF. The CDR3 nucleotides are TGTGCCAGCAGTTTAGAGACCTATGGCTACACCTTC.

The V and J genes are TRBV7-2 and TRBJ1-2; 7 bases are shared with TRBD1. With 5 bases clipped from V and 4 bases from J, the junction kept 10 bases outside the gene matches. This CDR3 has 15 residues. Germline V gene lookup returns CDR1 SGHTA and CDR2 FQGNSA. DNA of the CDR3: TGTGCCAGCAGCATACCGGGGACAGAAGGCTATGGCTACACCTTC. It specifies CASSIPGTEGYGYTF.

This chain connects TRBV6-4 to TRBJ2-7; TRBD2 matches at 13 bases. CDR3 length: 15 amino acids. With V trimmed by 0 bases and J by 4 bases, 0 bases remained unmatched. Per the germline V gene, CDR1 is MRHNA and CDR2 is SNTAGT. CDR3: CASSDSTSGGYEQYF. The CDR3 DNA reads TGTGCCAGCAGTGACTCGACTAGCGGGGGGTACGAGCAGTACTTC.

The chain combines TRBV27 with TRBJ1-1; D remains ambiguous. Trimming stripped 6 bases from V and 6 bases from J, with 14 bases between. Germline V gene lookup returns CDR1 MNHEY and CDR2 SMNVEV (reference sequence). The CDR3 has 13 residues. The CDR3 bases are TGTGCCAGCAGCACAACCTTCCCCCCTGAAGCTTTCTTT. Protein: CASSTTFPPEAFF.

V usage is TRBV6-5 and J usage is TRBJ1-2; D unresolved. From germline, CDR1 is MNHEY and CDR2 SVGAGI. The CDR3 runs 14 residues. V gave up 8 bases and J gave up 8 bases, with 21 bases separating them. CDR3 amino acids: CASAKQKFGWGYTF. As DNA, the CDR3 is TGTGCCAGCGCGAAACAGAAGTTTGGGTGGGGCTACACCTTC.

This clone was counted a single time. Because the CDR3's place on the DNA is in doubt, the DNA is left out and the CDR3 is given as listed by TCRdb. This chain connects TRBV28 to TRBJ1-5. The CDR3 has 18 amino acids, counting both end residues. CDR1 and CDR2 from the germline V gene are MDHEN and SYDVKM. The CDR3: CASSSSLSRKQSNQPQHF.

This clone occurred once. CDR3 sequence reads: CASRWLFF. The CDR3 nucleotides are TGCGCCAGCAGATGGCTGTTCTTC. The V and J genes are TRBV23-1 and TRBJ2-1; no firm D call. TRBV23-1 is classed as an ORF, of uncertain function. This CDR3 contains 8 residues. The germline V and J ends were trimmed by 6 bases and 15 bases, with 6 bases remaining between them.